The subject of this entry is one T cell receptor beta chain. The entry originates in a study of technical replicates of blood from a handful of donors. The CDR3 is made up of 15 amino acids. Germline CDR1 is KGHSH and CDR2 is LQKENI. The ends were cut back, 3 bases at V and 2 bases at J, with 13 bases in the middle. The assay was immunoSEQ multiplex PCR, and TCRdb's table has in-frame clones only and misses some. The table records about 67,000 clones, roughly 98% of them present only once. The origin of this receptor is a human donor in good health. Sequencing was performed on T cells isolated from PBMCs. This chain links TRBV18 with TRBJ1-2; maybe TRBD1 (5 bases). CDR3 sequence: CASSPAGHTNYGYTF. The CDR3 nucleotides are TGTGCCAGCTCACCCGCAGGACACACGAACTATGGCTACACCTTC.